These 10 T cell receptor beta chains were all obtained from the same sample, sequenced in a study of T-cell reconstitution after alpha-beta-depleted transplantation in children. Unique molecular identifiers were built into the TCRbeta library. TCRdb recomputed calls from the PCR reads with MiXCR, one row per CDR3 protein. The sample lists about 600,000 distinct CDR3 sequences; 13% were seen once. Source: PBMCs, mostly from graft donor cells, taken 360 days after TCRalphabeta/CD19-depleted stem cell transplant. Receptors originate from a male patient between 10 and 17 years old who had a stem cell transplant for acute myeloid leukemia, so the T cells may come from the graft donor.

This sequence joins TRBV28 and TRBJ2-7; the D gene is possibly TRBD2 (5 bases). Trimming removed 5 bases from V and 13 bases from J, with 18 bases in between. CDR3 length equals 12 residues. Germline CDR1 is MDHEN and CDR2 is SYDVKM. The CDR3 sequence is CASSTDTFREYF. As DNA, the CDR3 is TGTGCCAGCAGTACCGACACCTTCCGGGAATACTTC. The full variable domain, its missing parts supplied by reference TRBV28 and TRBJ2-7, is DVKVTQSSRYLVKRTGEKVFLECVQDMDHENMFWYRQDPGLGLRLIYFSYDVKMKEKGDIPEGYSVSREKKERFSLILESASTNQTSMYLCASSTDTFREYFGPGTRLTVT.

V usage is TRBV20-1 and J usage is TRBJ1-1; TRBD1 matches at 7 bases. V dropped 3 bases and J dropped 1; count of bases not matched to a gene: 8. Per the germline V gene, CDR1 is DFQATT and CDR2 is SNEGSKA (reference sequence). The CDR3 runs to 15 residues. The CDR3 DNA follows: TGCAGTGCTAGTCCGGCAGGGGGATGGAACACTGAAGCTTTCTTT. Its translation: CSASPAGGWNTEAFF.

This clonotype was seen repeatedly, ten times or more. The chain carries TRBV6-1 and TRBJ2-1; 9 nucleotides agree with TRBD2. Germline CDR1 and CDR2: MNHNS and SASEGT. Unmatched junction bases numbered 13, after V lost 6 bases and J lost 1 base. The CDR3 has 18 amino acids. The CDR3 loop is CASSVAPLTSGSYNEQFF. As DNA, the CDR3 is TGTGCCAGCAGCGTAGCCCCCCTAACTAGCGGGTCCTACAATGAGCAGTTCTTC.

This clonotype was seen a few times. This rearrangement joins TRBV3-1 to TRBJ2-1, with 7 bases identical to TRBD2. CDR3 length equals 17 residues. Germline values: CDR1 LGHDT, CDR2 YNNKEL (reference sequence). Trimming removed 0 bases from V and 7 bases from J; junction bases left unmatched: 12. The CDR3 region is CASSQEGLSRELNEQFF. CDR3 in DNA: TGTGCCAGCAGCCAAGAGGGCCTTTCGCGGGAGTTGAATGAGCAGTTCTTC.

This clonotype has a handful of counts. The chain employs TRBV6-5 and TRBJ2-1; D is ambiguous. The V end was cut by 4 bases, the J end by 0 bases, with 16 bases between. The CDR3 has 17 residues. Per germline, CDR1 MNHEY and CDR2 SVGAGI. CDR3 DNA: TGTGCCAGCAGTTCCCCCCGGCTGCCGAGCTCCTACAATGAGCAGTTCTTC. It specifies CASSSPRLPSSYNEQFF.

This clonotype turned up a few times. V is TRBV6-4 and J is TRBJ2-3, with D maybe TRBD2 (6 bases). The V end was cut by 2 bases, the J end by 4 bases, with 16 bases between. This CDR3 has 16 residues. CDR1 is MRHNA, CDR2 SNTAGT, per germline. CDR3 sequence: CASSDRGGIRADTQYF. The DNA for the CDR3 is TGTGCCAGCAGTGACCGGGGCGGGATAAGAGCAGATACGCAGTATTTT.

This clonotype was found many times. The chain has TRBV4-2 and TRBJ1-2; D unresolved. The CDR3 runs 13 residues. Trimming pared 4 bases from V and 8 bases from J, leaving 14 bases between. Germline assignment: CDR1 LGHNA and CDR2 YNFKEQ. The CDR3 reads CASSPLSGEGYTF. CDR3 DNA: TGTGCCAGCAGCCCCTTGTCGGGTGAAGGCTACACCTTC.

This clonotype was seen many times. The genes are TRBV6-5 and TRBJ2-6; D uncertain. The CDR3 runs 14 residues. CDR1 is MNHEY, CDR2 SVGAGI, per germline. V was shortened by 0 bases and J by 4 bases, with 4 bases between the two germline ends. The CDR3 DNA reads as TGTGCCAGCAGTTACTCTCGGGGGGCCAACGTCCTGACTTTC. It specifies CASSYSRGANVLTF.

This clonotype has more than one count but fewer than ten. This chain joins TRBV7-9 and TRBJ1-2; 8 positions agree with TRBD1. V was clipped by 5 bases and J by 6 bases; unmatched bases: 11. The CDR3 totals 15 residues. CDR1 is SEHNR and CDR2 is FQNEAQ in the germline V gene (reference sequence). The CDR3: CASSIDRGARDGYTF. For the CDR3, the DNA is TGTGCCAGCAGCATAGACAGGGGTGCGCGCGATGGCTACACCTTC.

The chain combines TRBV4-2 with TRBJ2-1, with 13 bases aligning to TRBD2. The CDR3 is made up of 18 amino acids. Germline lookup yields CDR1 LGHNA and CDR2 YNFKEQ. With V trimmed by 4 bases and J by 5 bases, 11 bases remained unmatched. CDR3 sequence (DNA): TGTGCCAGCAGCCCCAGAACCGGGACTAGCGGGGTAAACAATGAGCAGTTCTTC. Translated, it gives CASSPRTGTSGVNNEQFF.